The rows below give T cell receptor beta chains drawn from one sample of a study of shared clonotypes between healthy human individuals. Repertoires were generated with immunoSEQ multiplex PCR, while TCRdb's copy carries only in-frame clones and drops some. The data contain some 790,000 clones, approximately 77% of them seen just once; the ten biggest clones take up approximately 2%. Sample: memory CD4+ T cells sorted from blood. These receptors were taken from a woman in her 30s in good health. CDR3s leave out the opening cysteine and the closing phenylalanine or tryptophan.

V: TRBV7-9; J: TRBJ2-7; CDR3: ASSSTLGTGTYEQY
V: TRBV2; J: TRBJ2-5; CDR3: ASSELHETQY
V: TRBV19; J: TRBJ1-5; CDR3: ASNGGRRNQPQH
V: TRBV30; J: TRBJ1-5; CDR3: AWSVGGGNQPQH
V: TRBV27; J: TRBJ1-4; CDR3: ASSTSHRNEKLF
V: TRBV7-8; J: TRBJ2-1; CDR3: ASSLARTDLGEQF
V: TRBV5-1; J: TRBJ2-5; CDR3: SNALGGETQY
V: TRBV7-3; J: TRBJ2-3; CDR3: ASSPGQVDGTQY
V: TRBV7-9; J: TRBJ1-1; CDR3: ASDPGTGWTEAF
V: TRBV7-9; J: TRBJ1-5; CDR3: ASSSETGLGNQPQH
V: TRBV28; J: TRBJ1-2; CDR3: ASSFSLGGYT